This T cell receptor (beta chain) comes out of a study of T cells in Graves' hyperthyroidism and ophthalmopathy. The germline V gene has CDR1 SGHTA and CDR2 FQGNSA. V gave up 0 bases and J gave up 2 bases; unmatched junction bases: 1. The CDR3 loop spans 16 amino acids. Study-level points and caveats: From stable hyperthyroidism, ophthalmopathy was separated by a 13 V-J model.

Amplification targeted TCR beta CDR3 regions from RNA transcripts. The HTBI set primed first-round TCR CDR3 RT-PCR. TCRdb processed the multiplex PCR reads anew with MiXCR; each CDR3 protein has one entry. The data contain 660,000 or so distinct CDR3 sequences, more than 20% of them singletons. This clonotype was counted ten times or more. The antigen is not known. The sample taken for sequencing was blood. The rearrangement uses TRBV7-2 and TRBJ2-5; TRBD2 matches 12 bases. This receptor was taken from a man aged 25-45 years with Graves' ophthalmopathy. CDR3 sequence reads: CASSLATSGRQETQYF. The CDR3 region has the DNA TGTGCCAGCAGCTTAGCGACTAGCGGGAGACAAGAGACCCAGTACTTC. Drawing the rest from reference TRBV7-2 and TRBJ2-5, the complete variable domain is GAGVSQSPSNKVTEKGKDVELRCDPISGHTALYWYRQSLGQGLEFLIYFQGNSAPDKSGLPSDRFSAERTGGSVSTLTIQRTQQEDSAVYLCASSLATSGRQETQYFGPGTRLLVL.